This T cell receptor (beta chain) was obtained from a study of cytomegalovirus exposure and HLA in healthy donors. PCR amplification relied on 60 Vbeta primers (plus 13 Jbeta primers). The assay was immunoSEQ multiplex PCR, and TCRdb's table has in-frame clones only and misses some. The repertoire has approximately 190,000 clones, about 81% of them found once; the top ten carry approximately 2%. Turning to this clone: The target antigen is unknown.

Findings and caveats of the study: For most TCR sequences rarity was the rule, although some public TCRs occurred in many donors.

The length of the CDR3 is 15 residues. The ends lost 0 bases at V and 4 bases at J; junction bases unmatched: 6. Looked up from germline, CDR1 is SGHRS and CDR2 is YFSETQ. The receptor was isolated from a woman aged 18-29 years in good health and CMV-seropositive. This sequence joins TRBV5-1 and TRBJ2-5; 7 bases match TRBD2. Sequenced material: PBMCs. Written as DNA, the CDR3 is TGCGCCAGCAGCTTGGATGTGGGGGGGGGAGAGACCCAGTACTTC. It translates to CASSLDVGGGETQYF.